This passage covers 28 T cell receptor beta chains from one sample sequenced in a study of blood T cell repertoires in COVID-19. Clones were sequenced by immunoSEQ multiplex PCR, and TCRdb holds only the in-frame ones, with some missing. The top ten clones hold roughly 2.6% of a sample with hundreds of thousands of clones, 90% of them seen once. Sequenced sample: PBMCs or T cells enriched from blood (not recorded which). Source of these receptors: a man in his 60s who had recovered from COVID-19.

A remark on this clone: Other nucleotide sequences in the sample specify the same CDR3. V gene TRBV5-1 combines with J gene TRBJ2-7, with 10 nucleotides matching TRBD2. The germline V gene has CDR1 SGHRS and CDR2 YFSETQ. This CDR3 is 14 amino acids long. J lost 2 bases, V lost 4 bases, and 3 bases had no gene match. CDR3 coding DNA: TGCGCCAGCAGCAGTAGCGGGGGGACCTACGAGCAGTACTTC. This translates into CASSSSGGTYEQYF. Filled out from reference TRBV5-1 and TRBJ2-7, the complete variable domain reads KAGVTQTPRYLIKTRGQQVTLSCSPISGHRSVSWYQQTPGQGLQFLFEYFSETQRNKGNFPGRFSGRQFSNSRSEMNVSTLELGDSALYLCASSSSGGTYEQYFGPGTRLTVT.

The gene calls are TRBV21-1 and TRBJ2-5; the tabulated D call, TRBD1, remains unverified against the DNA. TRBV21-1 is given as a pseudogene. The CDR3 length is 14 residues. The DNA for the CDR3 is TGTGCCAGCACGGTCGACAGGCCTCCAGAGACCCAGTACTTC. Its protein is CASTVDRPPETQYF.

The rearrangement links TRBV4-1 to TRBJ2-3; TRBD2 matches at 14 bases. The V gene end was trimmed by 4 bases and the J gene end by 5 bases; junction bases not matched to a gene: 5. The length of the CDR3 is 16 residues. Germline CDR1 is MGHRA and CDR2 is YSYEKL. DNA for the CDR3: TGCGCCAGCAGCCTCGGGACTAGCGGGAGTCTAGATACGCAGTATTTT. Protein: CASSLGTSGSLDTQYF.

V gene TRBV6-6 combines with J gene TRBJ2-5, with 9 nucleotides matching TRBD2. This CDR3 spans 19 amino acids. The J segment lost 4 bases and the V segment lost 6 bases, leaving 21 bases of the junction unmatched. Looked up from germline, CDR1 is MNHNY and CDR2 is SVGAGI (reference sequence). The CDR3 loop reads CASSSTSGRSRAQRETQYF. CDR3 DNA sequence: TGTGCCAGCAGCTCTACTAGCGGGCGGAGTAGGGCGCAAAGAGAGACCCAGTACTTC.

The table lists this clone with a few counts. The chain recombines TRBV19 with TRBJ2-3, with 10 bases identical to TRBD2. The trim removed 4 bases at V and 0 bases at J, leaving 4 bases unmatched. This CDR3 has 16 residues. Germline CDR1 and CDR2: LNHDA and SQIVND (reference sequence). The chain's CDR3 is CASSTRLAGSTDTQYF. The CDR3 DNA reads TGTGCCAGTAGTACGCGACTAGCGGGCAGCACAGATACGCAGTATTTT.

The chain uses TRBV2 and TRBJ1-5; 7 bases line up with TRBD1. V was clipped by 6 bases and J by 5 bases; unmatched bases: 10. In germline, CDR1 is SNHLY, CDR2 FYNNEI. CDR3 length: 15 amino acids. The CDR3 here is CASSYGGGKDQPQHF. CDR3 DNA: TGTGCCAGCAGCTACGGAGGGGGCAAGGATCAGCCCCAGCATTTT.

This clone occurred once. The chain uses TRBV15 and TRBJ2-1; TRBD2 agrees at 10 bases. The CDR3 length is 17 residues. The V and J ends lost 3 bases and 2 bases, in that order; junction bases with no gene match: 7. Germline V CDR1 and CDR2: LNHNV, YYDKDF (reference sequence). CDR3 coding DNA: TGTGCCACCAGCAGGGGTTTAGCGGGAGGTGCCTACAATGAGCAGTTCTTC. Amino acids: CATSRGLAGGAYNEQFF.

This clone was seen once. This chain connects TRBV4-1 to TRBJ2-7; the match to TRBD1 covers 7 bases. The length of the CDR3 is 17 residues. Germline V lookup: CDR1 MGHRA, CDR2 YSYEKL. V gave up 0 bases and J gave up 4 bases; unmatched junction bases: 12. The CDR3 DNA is TGCGCCAGCAGCCAAGAAAGTTGGAAGGGGGCGTCGTACGAGCAGTACTTC. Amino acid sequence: CASSQESWKGASYEQYF.

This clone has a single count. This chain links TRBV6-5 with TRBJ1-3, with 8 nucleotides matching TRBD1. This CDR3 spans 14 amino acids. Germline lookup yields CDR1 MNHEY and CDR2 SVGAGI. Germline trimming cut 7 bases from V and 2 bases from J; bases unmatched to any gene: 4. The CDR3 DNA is TGTGCCAGCAACAACAGGGGGACTGGAAACACCATATATTTT. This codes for CASNNRGTGNTIYF.

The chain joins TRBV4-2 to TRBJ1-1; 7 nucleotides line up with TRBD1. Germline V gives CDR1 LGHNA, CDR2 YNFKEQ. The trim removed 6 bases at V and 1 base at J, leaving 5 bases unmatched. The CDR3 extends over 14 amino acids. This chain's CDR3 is CASRNRGENTEAFF. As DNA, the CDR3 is TGTGCCAGCAGGAACAGGGGTGAGAACACTGAAGCTTTCTTT.

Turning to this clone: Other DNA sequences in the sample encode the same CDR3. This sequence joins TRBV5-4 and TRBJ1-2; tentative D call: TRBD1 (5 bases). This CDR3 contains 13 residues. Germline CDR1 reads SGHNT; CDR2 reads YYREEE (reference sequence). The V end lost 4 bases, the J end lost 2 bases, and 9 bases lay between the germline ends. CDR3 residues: CASSKDRNYGYTF. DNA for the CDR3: TGTGCCAGCAGCAAAGACAGAAACTATGGCTACACCTTC.

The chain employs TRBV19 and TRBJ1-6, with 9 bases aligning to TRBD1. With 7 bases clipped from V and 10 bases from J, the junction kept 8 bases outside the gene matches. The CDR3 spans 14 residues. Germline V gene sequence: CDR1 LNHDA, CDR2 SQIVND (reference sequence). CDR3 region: CASTRTGVESPLHF. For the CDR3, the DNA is TGTGCCAGTACCCGGACAGGGGTCGAATCACCCCTCCACTTT.

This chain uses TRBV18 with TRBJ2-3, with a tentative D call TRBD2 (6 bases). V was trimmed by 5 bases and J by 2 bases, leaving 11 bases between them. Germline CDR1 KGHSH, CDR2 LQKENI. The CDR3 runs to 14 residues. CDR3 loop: CASSGDSITDTQYF. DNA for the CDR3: TGTGCCAGCTCAGGGGACTCGATCACAGATACGCAGTATTTT.

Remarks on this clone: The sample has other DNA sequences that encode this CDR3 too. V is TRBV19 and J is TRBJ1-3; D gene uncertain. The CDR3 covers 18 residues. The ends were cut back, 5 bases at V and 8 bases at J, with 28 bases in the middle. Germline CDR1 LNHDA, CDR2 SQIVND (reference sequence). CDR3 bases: TGTGCCAGTAGTCCCTACCCACGGTGGGGAGGGATTGGTGACACCATATATTTT. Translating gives CASSPYPRWGGIGDTIYF.

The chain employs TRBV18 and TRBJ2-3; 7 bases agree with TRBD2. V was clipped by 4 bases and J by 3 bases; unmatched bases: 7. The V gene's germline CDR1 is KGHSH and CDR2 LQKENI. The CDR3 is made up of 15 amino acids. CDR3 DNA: TGTGCCAGCTCACTCGGACTAGTTGGGACAGATACGCAGTATTTT. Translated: CASSLGLVGTDTQYF.

The CDR3 sequence: CASSSSGQGYYGYTF. CDR3 coding DNA: TGTGCCAGCAGTTCGTCGGGACAGGGCTACTATGGCTACACCTTC. This chain links TRBV27 with TRBJ1-2; 9 bases are a match to TRBD1. The CDR3 length is 15 residues. Trimming took 4 bases from V and 3 from J; bases not matched to a gene: 6. Germline assignment: CDR1 MNHEY and CDR2 SMNVEV (reference sequence).

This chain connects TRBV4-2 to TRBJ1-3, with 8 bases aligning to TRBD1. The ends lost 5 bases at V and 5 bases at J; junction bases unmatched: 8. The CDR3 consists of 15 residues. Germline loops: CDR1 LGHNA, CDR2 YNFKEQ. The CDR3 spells CASSYPDRDRNTIYF. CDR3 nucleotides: TGTGCCAGCAGCTACCCGGACAGGGATCGAAACACCATATATTTT.

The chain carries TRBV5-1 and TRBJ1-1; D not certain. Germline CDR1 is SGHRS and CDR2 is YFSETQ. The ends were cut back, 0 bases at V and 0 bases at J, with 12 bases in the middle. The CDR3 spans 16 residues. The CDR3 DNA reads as TGCGCCAGCAGCTTGGCCTCGGGGATCATGAACACTGAAGCTTTCTTT. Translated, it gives CASSLASGIMNTEAFF.

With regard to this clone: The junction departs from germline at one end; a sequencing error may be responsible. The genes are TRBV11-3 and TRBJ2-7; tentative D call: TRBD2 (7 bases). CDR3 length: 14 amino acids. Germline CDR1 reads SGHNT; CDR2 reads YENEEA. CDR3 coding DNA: TGTGCCAGCAGCCTAGAGGGGGAGGGGTACGAGCAGTACTTC. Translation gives CASSLEGEGYEQYF.

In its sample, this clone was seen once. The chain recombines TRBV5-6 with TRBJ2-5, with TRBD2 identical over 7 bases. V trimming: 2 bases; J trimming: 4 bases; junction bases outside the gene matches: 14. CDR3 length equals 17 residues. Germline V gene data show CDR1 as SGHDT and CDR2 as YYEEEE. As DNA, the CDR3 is TGTGCCAGCAGCTTTGGGGGAGGGACGGTACCAGGAGAGACCCAGTACTTC. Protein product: CASSFGGGTVPGETQYF.

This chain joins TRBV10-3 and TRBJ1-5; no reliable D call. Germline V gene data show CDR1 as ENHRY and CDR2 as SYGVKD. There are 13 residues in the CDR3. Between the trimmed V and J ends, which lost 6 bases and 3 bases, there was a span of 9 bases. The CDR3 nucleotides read TGTGCCATCAGAAAAGCGATCAATCAGCCCCAGCATTTT. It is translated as CAIRKAINQPQHF.

In DNA, the CDR3 is TGTGCCAGCAGCCTTAGGGCGACGGGACAGCGAGGGTACGAGCAGTACTTC. Protein sequence: CASSLRATGQRGYEQYF. This chain joins TRBV11-3 and TRBJ2-7, with 7 bases aligning to TRBD1. CDR1 SGHNT and CDR2 YENEEA come from the germline V gene. V shed 5 bases and J 4 bases; nucleotides not matched to a gene: 17. The CDR3 has 17 amino acids.

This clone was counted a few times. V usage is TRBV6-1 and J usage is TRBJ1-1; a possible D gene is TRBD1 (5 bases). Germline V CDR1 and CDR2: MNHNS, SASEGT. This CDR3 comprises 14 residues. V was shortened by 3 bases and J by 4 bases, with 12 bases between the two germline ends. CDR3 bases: TGTGCCAGCAGTGATTTTGTTAGGGGCACTGAAGCTTTCTTT. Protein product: CASSDFVRGTEAFF.

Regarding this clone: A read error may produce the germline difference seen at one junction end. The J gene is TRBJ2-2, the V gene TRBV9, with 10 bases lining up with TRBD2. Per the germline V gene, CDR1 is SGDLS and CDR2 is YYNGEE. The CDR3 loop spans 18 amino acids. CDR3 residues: CVSSVSASGGAWTGELFF. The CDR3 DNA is TGTGTCAGCAGCGTGTCCGCCAGCGGGGGGGCCTGGACCGGGGAGCTGTTTTTT.

The chain's CDR3 is CASSPPGQPNEKLFF. CDR3 nucleotide sequence: TGTGCCAGCTCACCCCCTGGACAGCCTAATGAAAAACTGTTTTTT. This chain connects TRBV18 to TRBJ1-4, with D perhaps matching TRBD1 (6 bases). Germline values: CDR1 KGHSH, CDR2 LQKENI. This CDR3 spans 15 amino acids. Trimming shortened V by 3 bases and J by 3 bases, and 11 bases separated the two germline ends.

CDR3 in DNA: TGTGCCGGGGGAGGAGCGGGAGGAGGAACCGGGGAGCTGTTTTTT. Protein: CAGGGAGGGTGELFF. V is TRBV7-6 and J is TRBJ2-2, with 9 positions matching TRBD2. CDR1 and CDR2 from the germline V gene are SGHVS and FNYEAQ. V lost 11 bases and J lost 5; bases outside the gene matches: 12. The CDR3 spans 15 residues.

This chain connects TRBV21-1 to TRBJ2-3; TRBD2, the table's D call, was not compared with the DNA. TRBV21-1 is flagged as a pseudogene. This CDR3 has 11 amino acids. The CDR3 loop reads CASSYGVGQYF. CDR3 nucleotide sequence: TGTGCCAGCAGCTACGGGGTTGGGCAGTATTTT.

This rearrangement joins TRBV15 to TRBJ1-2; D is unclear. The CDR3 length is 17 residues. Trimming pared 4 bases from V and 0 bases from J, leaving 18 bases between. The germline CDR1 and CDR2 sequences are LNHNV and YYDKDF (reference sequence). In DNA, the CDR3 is TGTGCCACCAGCACTCGGGAGGGTCGAATAGCTAACTATGGCTACACCTTC. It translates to CATSTREGRIANYGYTF.